This T cell receptor (beta chain) was obtained from a study of Ad26.COV2.S vaccination and SARS-CoV-2 variants. Study-wide results and limits: Reportedly, after vaccination the spike-specific CD8+ and CD4+ T cell responses displayed substantial breadth.

The germline V gene encodes CDR1 SGHRS and CDR2 YFSETQ. This CDR3 comprises 16 residues. V gave up 4 bases and J gave up 0 bases; unmatched junction bases: 5. Measured with immunoSEQ multiplex PCR; TCRdb has only the in-frame clones, and not every one. Among around 370,000 clones listed, 92% were seen once. Notes on this clone: Its antigen remains unknown.

The rearrangement links TRBV5-1 to TRBJ2-3; 10 nucleotides align to TRBD2. The source material was peripheral blood, sampled after recovery from COVID-19. The TCR comes from a human donor who had recovered from COVID-19. Written as DNA, the CDR3 is TGCGCCAGCAGCCCCGGACTAGCGGAGAGCACAGATACGCAGTATTTT. This translates into CASSPGLAESTDTQYF.